This T cell receptor beta chain was obtained from a study of CD8 T cells in ankylosing spondylitis. Findings and limits, study-wide: What appeared characteristic of ankylosing spondylitis blood was a TCR beta motif of eight highly homologous variants.

Worth noting for this clonotype: No antigen is known for it.

The junction had 2 bases not matched to a gene; V was cut back by 4 bases and J by 3 bases. Germline V lookup: CDR1 SGHRS, CDR2 YFSETQ. There are 13 residues in the CDR3. TCRdb passed the 5' RACE reads through MiXCR, listing each CDR3 protein once. The sample consists of roughly 300,000 distinct CDR3 sequences, approximately 8.2% of them appearing once. The receptor comes from a male donor with ankylosing spondylitis. Material for sequencing was blood, either unsorted or a sorted T cell fraction (not recorded which). The V call is TRBV5-1, the J call TRBJ2-5, with 8 bases fitting TRBD1. The CDR3 DNA reads as TGCGCCAGCAGCCAGACAGGGGAAGAGACCCAGTACTTC. This codes for CASSQTGEETQYF.